This TCR beta chain is from a study of T cell repertoires in cytomegalovirus infection (dated by TCRdb to about 2019). For the study in its entirety: The HLA type of each donor mattered for the analysis, because public TCR beta signatures pointed to carriage of CMV infection along with the matching HLA type. The paper as a whole reports these results and caveats: In the ex vivo response, HLA-C-restricted CMV-specific TCR beta clonotypes were dominant, and in two of eight donors the single most frequent clonotype came from this HLA-C-restricted group. In both this cohort and an independent cohort of 300 to 450 donors, the cumulative frequency of public TCR beta family members distinguished carriers of CMV infection plus the relevant HLA type.

The CDR3 runs 14 amino acids, cysteine and phenylalanine included. CDR3 DNA is the only sequence kept; it has 42 bases, read in frame from the first base. V was cut back by 1 base and J by 8 bases, leaving a gap of 14 bases between them. The germline V gene provides CDR1 SGHRS and CDR2 YFSETQ. Sequencing took place on an Illumina HiSeq 1500. TCRdb ran its own pipeline on the public reads, namely fastp trimming at Q25 and MiXCR clone calling, and kept in-frame beta chains. Rows are unified per CDR3 protein, each entry keeping the most common DNA and genes. Counted in this sample were fewer than 700,000 distinct CDR3 sequences; 24% of them appeared once. Jointly, the top ten make up approximately 8.2% of the sample. For this clonotype: Its antigen remains undetermined. No much larger clone exists at a distance of one base, and base qualities are not known.

The specimen sequenced was CD8+ T cells from PBMCs. Recombination linked TRBV5-1 to TRBJ2-3; too little of a D gene remains to name it. The receptor was isolated from a human donor in good health (CMV status not recorded). Some clones in this sample may be carry-over from other donors' samples. The sequence in DNA is TGCGCCAGCAGCTTGTTCCTGAGTTGGGGTACGCAGTATTTT. Translated, this gives CASSLFLSWGTQYF.